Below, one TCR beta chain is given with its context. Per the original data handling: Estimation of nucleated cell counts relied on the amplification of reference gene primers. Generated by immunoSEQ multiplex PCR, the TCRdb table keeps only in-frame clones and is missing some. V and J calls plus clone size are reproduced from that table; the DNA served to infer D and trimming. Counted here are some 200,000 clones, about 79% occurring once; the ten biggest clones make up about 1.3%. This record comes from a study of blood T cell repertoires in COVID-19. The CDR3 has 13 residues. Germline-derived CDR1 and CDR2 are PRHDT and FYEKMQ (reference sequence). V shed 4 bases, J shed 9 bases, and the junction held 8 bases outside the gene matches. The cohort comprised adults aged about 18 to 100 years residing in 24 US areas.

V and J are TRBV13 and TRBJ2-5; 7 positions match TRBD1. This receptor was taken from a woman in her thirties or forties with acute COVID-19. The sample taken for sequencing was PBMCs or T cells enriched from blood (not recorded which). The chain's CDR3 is CASSSSPDRAQYF. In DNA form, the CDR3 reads TGTGCCAGCAGCTCATCTCCCGACAGGGCCCAGTACTTC.